The rows below give T cell receptor beta chains drawn from one sample of a study of blood T cell repertoires in COVID-19. Method: immunoSEQ multiplex PCR; TCRdb's copy keeps in-frame clones and lacks some. The sample consists of a few hundred thousand clones, 80% to 90% of them appearing once. Sequenced material: peripheral blood. The receptors stem from a woman aged 55-70 years who had recovered from COVID-19. The CDR3 runs from the conserved cysteine through the conserved F or W. A D gene is named only where the DNA matches it firmly. Clone size is not always given. Where it is, it says once, few, many or a class for expanded clones.

CDR3 protein | CDR3 DNA | V gene | D gene | J gene | clone size
CASSFFHPELLNPGGRYNEQFF | TGCGCCAGCAGCTTTTTCCACCCCGAGCTTTTAAATCCGGGGGGTCGGTACAATGAGCAGTTCTTC | TRBV5-1 | TRBD2 | TRBJ2-1 | -
CASMWLAGETQYF | TGTGCCAGCATGTGGCTAGCTGGAGAGACCCAGTACTTC | TRBV2 | - | TRBJ2-5 | -
CASAQGTRGSYEQYF | TGTGCCAGCGCCCAAGGCACCCGGGGATCCTACGAGCAGTACTTC | TRBV13 | - | TRBJ2-7 | -
CASTPGAGGWVETQYF | TGTGCCAGCACCCCCGGCGCAGGGGGCTGGGTAGAGACCCAGTACTTC | TRBV25-1 | TRBD1 | TRBJ2-5 | -
CASTPSGGRDEQFF | TGTGCCAGCACCCCATCCGGGGGAAGGGATGAGCAGTTCTTC | TRBV7-2 | - | TRBJ2-1 | -
CASSTIPGHHGEAFF | TGTGCCAGCAGTACGATACCGGGACACCACGGTGAAGCTTTCTTT | TRBV6-5 | - | TRBJ1-1 | -
CASSFREGEQYF | TGTGCCAGCAGTTTTCGGGAGGGCGAGCAGTACTTC | TRBV6-2/TRBV6-3 | TRBD2 | TRBJ2-7 | -
CASMGPIPPQHF | TGTGCCAGCATGGGCCCAATTCCGCCCCAGCATTTT | TRBV12-3/TRBV12-4 | - | TRBJ1-5 | -
CASSEPGQGAEKLFF | TGTGCCAGCAGTGAACCGGGACAGGGGGCCGAAAAACTGTTTTTT | TRBV25-1 | TRBD1 | TRBJ1-4 | -
CASSYSKGTGNEKLFF | TGTGCCAGCAGTTACTCGAAGGGGACAGGGAATGAAAAACTGTTTTTT | TRBV6-5 | TRBD1 | TRBJ1-4 | -
CASRNRGPRTEAFF | TGTGCCAGCAGAAACAGGGGGCCTAGGACTGAAGCTTTCTTT | TRBV2 | TRBD1 | TRBJ1-1 | once
CASSAQGGSETQYF | TGTGCCAGCAGTGCACAGGGGGGTAGCGAGACCCAGTACTTC | TRBV6-2/TRBV6-3 | TRBD1 | TRBJ2-5 | -
CASSPRFAGVVTGELFF | TGTGCCAGCAGCCCCCGTTTTGCGGGGGTTGTTACCGGGGAGCTGTTTTTT | TRBV7-2 | TRBD2 | TRBJ2-2 | few
CSASGWQAFF | TGCAGTGCTAGTGGATGGCAGGCTTTCTTT | TRBV20-1 | - | TRBJ1-1 | -
CASSLGDSHTSYEQYF | TGCGCCAGCAGCTTGGGCGACTCACATACCTCCTACGAGCAGTACTTC | TRBV5-1 | - | TRBJ2-7 | -
CASSQAGRTGFKDYGYTF | TGCGCCAGCAGCCAAGCCGGTCGGACAGGGTTTAAGGACTATGGCTACACCTTC | TRBV4-1 | TRBD1 | TRBJ1-2 | -
CASSQRLQETQYF | TGTGCCAGCAGCCAGCGGTTGCAAGAGACCCAGTACTTC | TRBV12-3/TRBV12-4 | - | TRBJ2-5 | -
CASSPVAGETYEQYF | TGTGCCAGCAGCCCGGTGGCGGGGGAAACCTACGAGCAGTACTTC | TRBV9 | TRBD2 | TRBJ2-7 | -
CASSLDFSGGADTQYF | TGTGCCAGCAGCTTAGATTTCAGCGGGGGGGCAGATACGCAGTATTTT | TRBV7-9 | TRBD2 | TRBJ2-3 | -
CASGSLTYNEQFF | TGTGCTAGTGGTTCCCTCACTTACAATGAGCAGTTCTTC | TRBV12-5 | - | TRBJ2-1 | -
CASSPETRGGAGETQYF | TGCGCCAGCAGCCCGGAGACTCGCGGGGGGGCGGGGGAGACCCAGTACTTC | TRBV5-1 | TRBD2 | TRBJ2-5 | -
CASRKDRGHEAFF | TGTGCCAGCAGGAAGGACAGGGGCCATGAAGCTTTCTTT | TRBV5-4 | TRBD1 | TRBJ1-1 | -
CASSTGTGEADTQYF | TGCGCCAGCAGCACAGGGACAGGGGAAGCAGATACGCAGTATTTT | TRBV5-1 | TRBD1 | TRBJ2-3 | -
CASSQERGNNNYGYTF | TGTGCCAGCAGCCAGGAAAGGGGAAATAATAACTATGGCTACACCTTC | TRBV4-2 | - | TRBJ1-2 | -
CASTLGRGRETQYF | TGTGCCAGCACTCTAGGAAGGGGCAGGGAGACCCAGTACTTC | TRBV2 | - | TRBJ2-5 | -
CASLTGDEAFF | TGTGCCAGCTTAACAGGTGATGAAGCTTTCTTT | TRBV7-9 | - | TRBJ1-1 | -
CASSEYLEGQLYGYTF | TGTGCCAGCAGCGAATACTTAGAGGGACAGCTATATGGCTACACCTTC | TRBV9 | TRBD1 | TRBJ1-2 | -
CASSAPGANVLTF | TGTGCCAGCAGCGCTCCTGGGGCCAACGTCCTGACTTTC | TRBV9 | - | TRBJ2-6 | -
CASSQAFF | TGCGCCAGCAGCCAAGCCTTCTTC | TRBV4-3 | - | TRBJ2-4 | -
CATGQGLGEAFF | TGTGCCACGGGACAGGGACTGGGTGAAGCTTTCTTT | TRBV10-3 | TRBD1 | TRBJ1-1 | few
CASSTRLRGPNYGYTF | TGTGCCAGTAGTACACGCCTAAGGGGGCCCAACTATGGCTACACCTTC | TRBV19 | TRBD1 | TRBJ1-2 | -
CASSSGTRLFGEQFF | TGTGCCAGCAGCTCCGGGACTAGATTGTTCGGTGAGCAGTTCTTC | TRBV7-3 | TRBD2 | TRBJ2-1 | -
CASSVSGTSSYEQYF | TGTGCCAGCAGCGTCTCCGGGACTTCCTCCTACGAGCAGTACTTC | TRBV9 | - | TRBJ2-7 | -
CASSLAGGIQETQYF | TGTGCCAGCAGCTTAGCTGGCGGAATCCAAGAGACCCAGTACTTC | TRBV11-2 | - | TRBJ2-5 | -
CASSEGGGMNTEAFF | TGTGCCAGCAGTGAAGGAGGGGGCATGAACACTGAAGCTTTCTTT | TRBV2 | TRBD1 | TRBJ1-1 | few
CASSLLNGGELFF | TGTGCCAGCAGCCTATTGAATGGCGGGGAGCTGTTTTTT | TRBV7-3 | - | TRBJ2-2 | -
CASQLTTGTVGYEQYF | TGTGCCAGCCAACTAACGACCGGGACAGTGGGGTACGAGCAGTACTTC | TRBV2 | TRBD1 | TRBJ2-7 | few
CASSSRLASYNEQFF | TGTGCCAGCAGCTCGCGACTAGCCTCCTACAATGAGCAGTTCTTC | TRBV7-3 | TRBD2 | TRBJ2-1 | -
CACDSSNQPQHF | TGTGCCTGTGACAGTAGCAATCAGCCCCAGCATTTT | TRBV30 | - | TRBJ1-5 | -
CASSVGGGPNQPQHF | TGTGCCAGCAGCGTAGGGGGGGGTCCCAATCAGCCCCAGCATTTT | TRBV9 | - | TRBJ1-5 | -
CATSRGGNYNEQFF | TGTGCCACCAGTAGAGGGGGCAATTACAATGAGCAGTTCTTC | TRBV24-1 | TRBD1 | TRBJ2-1 | -
CASSQIPLSSRNTEAFF | TGCGCCAGCAGCCAAATCCCTTTATCGTCCAGGAACACTGAAGCTTTCTTT | TRBV4-1 | - | TRBJ1-1 | once
CAWTPTNRANQPQHF | TGTGCCTGGACGCCGACTAACAGGGCTAATCAGCCCCAGCATTTT | TRBV30 | - | TRBJ1-5 | -
CASSLWGAHGNTIYF | TGTGCCAGCAGTTTATGGGGGGCGCATGGAAACACCATATATTTT | TRBV28 | - | TRBJ1-3 | -
CASSHTENTEAFF | TGTGCCAGCAGCCACACAGAGAACACTGAAGCTTTCTTT | TRBV7-6 | - | TRBJ1-1 | -
CASSRTGGNQPQHF | TGTGCCAGCAGTAGGACAGGAGGGAATCAGCCCCAGCATTTT | TRBV27 | TRBD1 | TRBJ1-5 | -
CASTSGADTQYF | TGTGCCAGCACTTCGGGGGCAGATACGCAGTATTTT | TRBV7-2 | - | TRBJ2-3 | -
CASSLTETMNTEAFF | TGTGCCAGCAGTCTGACAGAAACCATGAACACTGAAGCTTTCTTT | TRBV6-2/TRBV6-3 | - | TRBJ1-1 | -
CASSPQGAGTEAFF | TGCGCCAGCAGCCCGCAGGGGGCCGGCACTGAAGCTTTCTTT | TRBV5-1 | TRBD1 | TRBJ1-1 | -
CASSSTGMNTEAFF | TGTGCCAGCAGCTCGACAGGGATGAACACTGAAGCTTTCTTT | TRBV2 | TRBD1 | TRBJ1-1 | few